The 22 T cell receptor beta chains below were found in one sample sequenced in a study of T cell responses to AZD1222 COVID-19 vaccine. Sequencing used immunoSEQ multiplex PCR; TCRdb keeps in-frame clones, though not all of them. The data show under 150,000 clones, with 90% seen just once and roughly 1.7% held by the top ten. The input for sequencing was peripheral blood, taken 28 days after the second AZD1222 dose. The receptor set was obtained from an adult who received the AZD1222 COVID-19 vaccine.

The chain couples TRBV12-3 or TRBV12-4 to TRBJ1-1; D is unresolved. This CDR3 has 13 amino acids. V gave up 6 bases and J gave up 0 bases, with 8 bases separating them. The CDR3 nucleotides read TGTGCCAGCAGCCCTCCGTTGAACACTGAAGCTTTCTTT. This encodes CASSPPLNTEAFF.

This sequence joins TRBV25-1 and TRBJ1-3; 7 bases match TRBD1. This CDR3 spans 14 amino acids. V dropped 8 bases and J dropped 2; count of bases not matched to a gene: 6. Germline lookup yields CDR1 MGHDK and CDR2 SYGVNS. CDR3 loop: CASGSTGTGNTIYF. The DNA of the CDR3 is TGTGCCAGCGGATCGACAGGGACTGGAAACACCATATATTTT.

The CDR3 protein is CASSPPGRGQETQYF. The CDR3 DNA follows: TGTGCCAGCAGCCCTCCGGGCAGGGGACAAGAGACCCAGTACTTC. The chain is built from TRBV7-8 and TRBJ2-5, with a possible D match to TRBD1 (6 bases). V dropped 5 bases and J dropped 2 bases, with 15 bases sitting between them. The germline CDR1 and CDR2 sequences are SGHVS and FQNEAQ. CDR3 length equals 15 residues.

The rearrangement links TRBV18 to TRBJ2-5; D gene uncertain. The germline V gene has CDR1 KGHSH and CDR2 LQKENI. Trimming shortened V by 0 bases and J by 5 bases, and 4 bases separated the two germline ends. The CDR3 runs to 12 residues. In DNA, the CDR3 is TGTGCCAGCTCACCACCGTTTGAGACCCAGTACTTC. Protein product: CASSPPFETQYF.

The chain uses TRBV28 and TRBJ1-1, with 7 positions matching TRBD1. There are 15 residues in the CDR3. Losses at the gene ends were 6 bases for V and 6 bases for J; bases not matched to a gene: 13. The germline gives CDR1 MDHEN, CDR2 SYDVKM. The CDR3 is CASSHQTGSFAEAFF. In nucleotides, the CDR3 is TGTGCCAGCAGCCACCAGACAGGGTCTTTCGCTGAAGCTTTCTTT.

This clone was counted once. The chain uses TRBV7-9 and TRBJ2-1, with a possible D match to TRBD1 (7 bases). V shed 2 bases and J shed 8 bases, with 13 bases lying between them. The germline CDR1 and CDR2 sequences are SEHNR and FQNEAQ (reference sequence). The CDR3 loop spans 14 amino acids. In nucleotides, the CDR3 is TGTGCCAGCAGCTTATCAGACAGGGAGGATGAGCAGTTCTTC. This codes for CASSLSDREDEQFF.

The chain has TRBV7-2 and TRBJ2-1, with D perhaps given as TRBD1 or TRBD2 (5 bases each). V shed 6 bases and J shed 8 bases, with 17 bases lying between them. Germline CDR1 SGHTA, CDR2 FQGNSA. The CDR3 runs to 14 residues. The CDR3 loop reads CASSPGALSHEQFF. The CDR3 nucleotides are TGTGCCAGCAGTCCCGGGGCCCTATCCCATGAGCAGTTCTTC.

The rearrangement uses TRBV30 and TRBJ2-3, with a weak D call TRBD2 (6 bases). Germline lookup yields CDR1 GTSNPN and CDR2 SVGIG (reference sequence). Trimming removed 0 bases at V and 6 bases at J, with 13 bases between. The CDR3 consists of 14 residues. The CDR3 region has the DNA TGTGCCTGGAGTGTACGAGCGGCGGGGGATACGCAGTATTTT. It encodes CAWSVRAAGDTQYF.

The V gene is TRBV25-1, the J gene TRBJ2-2; either TRBD1 or TRBD2 may fit D (6 bases each). V was cut by 4 bases and J by 4 bases, with 22 bases left in between. The CDR3 runs 18 residues. Germline CDR1 MGHDK, CDR2 SYGVNS. CDR3 DNA: TGTGCCAGCAGTGGCCATTTTGGGGGGCTACCGGGCACCGGGGAGCTGTTTTTT. Its protein product is CASSGHFGGLPGTGELFF. The whole variable domain, filled in from reference TRBV25-1 and TRBJ2-2, reads EADIYQTPRYLVIGTGKKITLECSQTMGHDKMYWYQQDPGMELHLIHYSYGVNSTEKGDLSSESTVSRIRTEHFPLTLESARPSHTSQYLCASSGHFGGLPGTGELFFGEGSRLTVL.

The V gene is TRBV24-1, the J gene TRBJ2-3, with 7 bases lining up with TRBD2. CDR1 is KGHDR and CDR2 is SFDVKD in the germline V gene. The CDR3 has 17 residues. J was trimmed by 3 bases and V by 3 bases; bases with no gene match: 11. CDR3 loop: CATSDRVGGTKTDTQYF. CDR3 DNA sequence: TGTGCCACCAGTGATCGCGTGGGAGGGACCAAGACAGATACGCAGTATTTT.

This chain links TRBV7-9 with TRBJ1-2, with 7 bases lining up with TRBD1. With 1 base clipped from V and 2 bases from J, the junction kept 7 bases outside the gene matches. Germline loops: CDR1 SEHNR, CDR2 FQNEAQ (reference sequence). The CDR3 runs to 16 residues. Here the CDR3 DNA reads TGTGCCAGCAGCTTAGAAGTCACAGGGGCAAACTATGGCTACACCTTC. Translated, it gives CASSLEVTGANYGYTF.

This chain connects TRBV5-1 to TRBJ1-1; the match to TRBD1 covers 8 bases. Losses at the gene ends were 7 bases for V and 6 bases for J; bases not matched to a gene: 11. This CDR3 is built from 14 residues. Germline V gene lookup returns CDR1 SGHRS and CDR2 YFSETQ. In DNA form, the CDR3 reads TGCGCCAGCGCCCCCGGACAGGGAATCGCTGAAGCTTTCTTT. Amino acid sequence: CASAPGQGIAEAFF.

CDR3 coding DNA: TGTGCCTGGAGTGTCAGCGGGCAGGGAGAGGTGGAGACCCAGTACTTC. Translated: CAWSVSGQGEVETQYF. The rearrangement uses TRBV30 and TRBJ2-5; TRBD2 might be the D (6 bases). CDR3 length equals 16 residues. Per germline, CDR1 GTSNPN and CDR2 SVGIG (reference sequence). Trimming shortened V by 0 bases and J by 5 bases, and 19 bases separated the two germline ends.

The chain carries TRBV19 and TRBJ2-7; possibly TRBD2 for D (7 bases). Germline CDR1 reads LNHDA; CDR2 reads SQIVND (reference sequence). The length of the CDR3 is 15 residues. Between the trimmed V and J ends, which lost 5 bases and 4 bases, there was a span of 18 bases. The CDR3 DNA is TGTGCCAGTAGTTCCCTCGGGGGGCGCGAATACGAGCAGTACTTC. Amino acid sequence: CASSSLGGREYEQYF. The entire variable domain, with the rest obtained from reference TRBV19 and TRBJ2-7, is as follows: DGGITQSPKYLFRKEGQNVTLSCEQNLNHDAMYWYRQDPGQGLRLIYYSQIVNDFQKGDIAEGYSVSREKKESFPLTVTSAQKNPTAFYLCASSSLGGREYEQYFGPGTRLTVT.

The rearrangement links TRBV5-1 to TRBJ1-2; 9 nucleotides align to TRBD1. V was clipped by 4 bases and J by 8 bases; unmatched bases: 6. The CDR3 extends over 13 amino acids. Germline CDR1 reads SGHRS; CDR2 reads YFSETQ. CDR3 residues: CASSPDRGTGYTF. Here the CDR3 DNA reads TGCGCCAGCAGCCCGGACAGGGGAACAGGCTACACCTTC.

The chain recombines TRBV28 with TRBJ1-1, with unresolved D. The CDR3 has 15 amino acids. Germline V gene data show CDR1 as MDHEN and CDR2 as SYDVKM. The V end was cut by 5 bases, the J end by 3 bases, with 16 bases between. The CDR3 loop is CASSAPLGWHTEAFF. The CDR3 DNA reads as TGTGCCAGCAGTGCCCCGTTGGGGTGGCACACTGAAGCTTTCTTT.

The J gene is TRBJ2-1, the V gene TRBV7-2, with TRBD2 matching over 9 bases. V trimming: 2 bases; J trimming: 4 bases; junction bases outside the gene matches: 3. The V gene's germline CDR1 is SGHTA and CDR2 FQGNSA. This CDR3 is built from 15 residues. The CDR3 DNA reads TGTGCCAGCAGCTTATTTAGCGGGGGTTACAATGAGCAGTTCTTC. It specifies CASSLFSGGYNEQFF.

The chain employs TRBV3-1 (or the pseudogene TRBV3-2) and TRBJ2-1, with D unclear. Germline CDR1 reads LGHDT; CDR2 reads YNNKEL (reference sequence). The CDR3 runs 15 residues. V lost 0 bases and J 2 bases, leaving 8 bases between the germline ends. CDR3 region: CASSQDSLPYNEQFF. Here the CDR3 DNA reads TGTGCCAGCAGCCAAGATAGCTTACCCTACAATGAGCAGTTCTTC.

The V call is TRBV29-1, the J call TRBJ1-2, with D uncertain. Trimming stripped 5 bases from V and 2 bases from J, with 12 bases between. The germline V gene has CDR1 SQVTM and CDR2 ANQGSEA. CDR3 length equals 13 residues. The CDR3 is CSVRENSNYGYTF. The CDR3 DNA is TGCAGCGTTCGGGAAAATTCGAACTATGGCTACACCTTC.

The CDR3 region is CAINRGDYGYTF. In nucleotides, the CDR3 is TGTGCCATCAATCGGGGTGACTATGGCTACACCTTC. The chain employs TRBV10-3 and TRBJ1-2; D is ambiguous. CDR3 length: 12 amino acids. V lost 7 bases and J 3 bases, leaving 9 bases between the germline ends. From germline, CDR1 is ENHRY and CDR2 SYGVKD.

The chain couples TRBV5-6 to TRBJ2-7; TRBD2 aligns across 10 bases. Germline V gives CDR1 SGHDT, CDR2 YYEEEE. Trimming at V came to 0 bases and at J to 0 bases, leaving 12 bases not matched to a gene. The CDR3 runs 19 residues. The CDR3 here is CASSLAGVGLAPSSYEQYF. DNA of the CDR3: TGTGCCAGCAGCTTGGCTGGAGTGGGACTAGCGCCTAGCTCCTACGAGCAGTACTTC.

The chain couples TRBV5-1 to TRBJ2-7; 8 bases fit TRBD1. Germline CDR1 reads SGHRS; CDR2 reads YFSETQ. CDR3 length equals 14 residues. J gave up 7 bases and V 5 bases, and 11 bases lay outside the gene matches. This CDR3 is CASRPGQGSREQYV. The CDR3 coding sequence is TGCGCCAGCAGACCCGGACAGGGAAGTCGGGAGCAGTACGTC.